These 31 T cell receptor beta chains came from one sample sequenced in a study of T-cell reconstitution after alpha-beta-depleted transplantation in children. Using unique molecular identifiers, the investigators prepared the TCRbeta library. TCRdb processed the PCR reads anew with MiXCR; each CDR3 protein has one entry. The sample records 200,000 to 250,000 distinct CDR3 sequences, around 12% being singletons. The material sequenced was PBMCs from the stem cell graft donor, taken from the stem cell graft. These receptors originate from a human donor who donated a stem cell graft to a child with acute lymphoblastic leukemia.

This clonotype appeared many times. The rearrangement joins TRBV7-8 to TRBJ1-4; no reliable D call. Germline values: CDR1 SGHVS, CDR2 FQNEAQ. The V end lost 2 bases, the J end lost 6 bases, and 16 bases lay between the germline ends. The CDR3 totals 16 residues. The CDR3 reads CASSLMAPQRHEKLFF. CDR3 bases: TGTGCCAGCAGCTTAATGGCACCCCAACGCCATGAAAAACTGTTTTTT.

Ten or more counts support this clonotype. The V gene is TRBV10-2, the J gene TRBJ2-5; 9 positions agree with TRBD1. From germline, CDR1 is WSHSY and CDR2 SAAADI. J lost 4 bases, V lost 8 bases, and 5 bases had no gene match. The CDR3 totals 13 residues. CDR3 in DNA: TGCGCCAGCCGGGGACAGGGTGGAGAGACCCAGTACTTC. Protein sequence: CASRGQGGETQYF.

The chain joins TRBV30 to TRBJ2-1; 10 bases match TRBD2. Germline assignment: CDR1 GTSNPN and CDR2 SVGIG (reference sequence). J lost 9 bases, V lost 4 bases, and 6 bases had no gene match. This CDR3 region has 13 residues. The CDR3 nucleotides are TGTGCCTGGACTAGCGGGAGTATGGCTGAGCAGTTCTTC. It is translated as CAWTSGSMAEQFF. The whole variable domain, filled in from reference TRBV30 and TRBJ2-1, reads SQTIHQWPATLVQPVGSPLSLECTVEGTSNPNLYWYRQAAGRGLQLLFYSVGIGQISSEVPQNLSASRPQDRQFILSSKKLLLSDSGFYLCAWTSGSMAEQFFGPGTRLTVL.

This clonotype was seen a handful of times. The genes are TRBV7-2 and TRBJ1-5; D uncertain. Trimming left V 7 bases short and J 6 bases short, with 16 bases between. The V gene's germline CDR1 is SGHTA and CDR2 FQGNSA. The CDR3 is made up of 14 amino acids. This CDR3 is CASTPDPSIQPQHF. The CDR3, as DNA: TGTGCCAGCACCCCCGACCCATCGATTCAGCCCCAGCATTTT.

This clonotype has at least ten counts. The chain uses TRBV30 and TRBJ1-3; D unresolved. Germline V gene sequence: CDR1 GTSNPN, CDR2 SVGIG (reference sequence). V shed 2 bases and J shed 5 bases, with 16 bases lying between them. The CDR3 loop spans 15 amino acids. The CDR3 reads CAWSTGRRTRNTIYF. DNA of the CDR3: TGTGCCTGGAGTACGGGCCGCCGTACTAGAAACACCATATATTTT.

This clonotype occurred many times. This chain links TRBV21-1 with TRBJ2-7; TRBD2, the D gene given by the table, was not confirmed from the DNA. TRBV21-1 is flagged as a pseudogene. The CDR3 runs 9 residues. The CDR3 sequence is CASDLAGYF. The CDR3 DNA is TGTGCCAGCGACCTAGCGGGGTACTTC.

This clonotype occurred many times. This chain joins TRBV6-2 or TRBV6-3 and TRBJ2-2, with TRBD2 as a possible D gene (5 bases). V was cut by 2 bases and J by 5 bases, with 6 bases left in between. Germline V gives CDR1 MNHEY, CDR2 SVGEGT. The CDR3 has 13 amino acids. Here the CDR3 DNA reads TGTGCCAGCAGTTACAGGGAGACCGGGGAGCTGTTTTTT. It yields the protein CASSYRETGELFF.

This sequence joins TRBV7-9 and TRBJ2-7; D perhaps matches TRBD2 (6 bases). Trimming left V 1 base short and J 3 bases short, with 16 bases between. Germline V gene sequence: CDR1 SEHNR, CDR2 FQNEAQ (reference sequence). This CDR3 is 16 amino acids long. In DNA form, the CDR3 reads TGTGCCAGCAGCTTAGGGGTCGGGACTCGCCGCTACGAGCAGTACTTC. Protein product: CASSLGVGTRRYEQYF.

The sample holds many counts of this clonotype. The rearrangement links TRBV20-1 to TRBJ2-5, with no clear D. The V end was cut by 6 bases, the J end by 4 bases, with 15 bases between. CDR3 length equals 13 residues. Germline CDR1 DFQATT, CDR2 SNEGSKA (reference sequence). The CDR3 region is CSAPVRRLETQYF. Here the CDR3 DNA reads TGCAGTGCGCCAGTGCGGCGGTTAGAGACCCAGTACTTC.

There are many counts of this clonotype. The chain recombines TRBV20-1 with TRBJ2-7; TRBD2 matches 7 bases. With 5 bases clipped from V and 5 bases from J, the junction kept 12 bases outside the gene matches. CDR3 size: 14 residues. Germline V lookup: CDR1 DFQATT, CDR2 SNEGSKA (reference sequence). Here the CDR3 reads CSASGTVGRDEQYF. CDR3 DNA: TGCAGTGCTTCCGGGACGGTGGGGAGGGACGAGCAGTACTTC.

The chain recombines TRBV5-6 with TRBJ2-1; TRBD1 is a possible D gene (5 bases). CDR1 and CDR2 from the germline V gene are SGHDT and YYEEEE. This CDR3 is built from 16 residues. Trimming cost V 0 bases and J 0 bases, with 10 bases left between them. CDR3 sequence: CASSLVGAGSYNEQFF. Written as DNA, the CDR3 is TGTGCCAGCAGCTTGGTAGGGGCTGGCTCCTACAATGAGCAGTTCTTC.

This clonotype was counted at least ten times. The rearrangement joins TRBV5-1 to TRBJ1-4, with TRBD1 identical over 7 bases. Germline V gene data show CDR1 as SGHRS and CDR2 as YFSETQ. This CDR3 is 14 amino acids long. V was clipped by 4 bases and J by 7 bases; unmatched bases: 7. The CDR3 sequence: CASSIQGSGEKLFF. The CDR3 nucleotides are TGCGCCAGCAGCATACAGGGGAGTGGTGAAAAACTGTTTTTT.

This clonotype came up many times. This sequence joins TRBV3-1 and TRBJ1-2; the D gene is possibly TRBD1 (5 bases). CDR3 length: 11 amino acids. The germline gives CDR1 LGHDT, CDR2 YNNKEL (reference sequence). The germline V and J ends were trimmed by 5 bases and 7 bases, with 8 bases remaining between them. CDR3 residues: CASSTGFGYTF. The DNA for the CDR3 is TGTGCCAGCAGCACAGGTTTTGGCTACACCTTC.

This clonotype was recorded many times. The rearrangement joins TRBV6-1 to TRBJ2-7; D may be TRBD1 (6 bases). The germline gives CDR1 MNHNS, CDR2 SASEGT. The CDR3 covers 15 residues. Trimming cost V 2 bases and J 2 bases, with 13 bases left between them. CDR3 loop: CASSEQGGIPYEQYF. In nucleotides, the CDR3 is TGTGCCAGCAGTGAACAAGGGGGAATACCCTACGAGCAGTACTTC.

This clonotype was counted at least ten times. J is TRBJ1-4 and V is TRBV4-2; D is uncertain. Trimming pared 1 base from V and 6 bases from J, leaving 9 bases between. CDR3 length equals 14 residues. Germline V gene lookup returns CDR1 LGHNA and CDR2 YNFKEQ. This chain's CDR3 is CASSQGTSDEKLFF. CDR3 nucleotide sequence: TGTGCCAGCAGCCAAGGGACTAGCGATGAAAAACTGTTTTTT.

This clonotype was seen many times. The V and J genes are TRBV20-1 and TRBJ1-5, with D uncertain. The V end lost 3 bases, the J end lost 2 bases, and 8 bases lay between the germline ends. CDR3 length equals 13 residues. Germline-derived CDR1 and CDR2 are DFQATT and SNEGSKA (reference sequence). CDR3 loop: CSARGFGNQPQHF. CDR3 DNA: TGCAGTGCTAGGGGCTTTGGCAATCAGCCCCAGCATTTT.

V gene TRBV10-3 combines with J gene TRBJ2-7; 8 bases fit TRBD1. J lost 5 bases, V lost 4 bases, and 4 bases had no gene match. CDR1 ENHRY and CDR2 SYGVKD come from the germline V gene. The CDR3 is 13 residues long. CDR3 nucleotides: TGTGCCATCAGTGGGACAGGGCACGACGAGCAGTACTTC. Amino acid sequence: CAISGTGHDEQYF.

This clonotype occurred a few times. The chain carries TRBV30 and TRBJ2-1; D may correspond to TRBD1 or TRBD2 (7 bases each). Germline-derived CDR1 and CDR2 are GTSNPN and SVGIG (reference sequence). V was trimmed by 5 bases and J by 3 bases, leaving 11 bases between them. The CDR3 is 13 amino acids. The CDR3 reads CAWGRGGYNEQFF. In DNA, the CDR3 is TGTGCCTGGGGCAGGGGGGGCTACAATGAGCAGTTCTTC.

This clonotype was observed at least ten times. The chain carries TRBV12-3 or TRBV12-4 and TRBJ1-4; D unresolved. The V gene lost 9 bases and the J gene lost 0 bases, with 20 bases spanning the gap. This CDR3 is built from 17 residues. The CDR3 DNA sequence: TGTGCCAGGAAGTTTATAATTCCGTTCCCAACTAATGAAAAACTGTTTTTT. Amino acids: CARKFIIPFPTNEKLFF.

This clonotype was seen many times. The chain's CDR3 is CASSPAVLTEAFF. The CDR3 nucleotides are TGTGCCAGCAGCCCCGCGGTCCTCACTGAAGCTTTCTTT. The rearrangement uses TRBV7-2 and TRBJ1-1; no definite D call. V was shortened by 5 bases and J by 4 bases, with 11 bases between the two germline ends. Germline CDR1 is SGHTA and CDR2 is FQGNSA. The CDR3 is 13 amino acids. The full variable domain, its missing parts supplied by reference TRBV7-2 and TRBJ1-1, is GAGVSQSPSNKVTEKGKDVELRCDPISGHTALYWYRQSLGQGLEFLIYFQGNSAPDKSGLPSDRFSAERTGGSVSTLTIQRTQQEDSAVYLCASSPAVLTEAFFGQGTRLTVV.

About this clonotype: One end of the junction varies from germline; a read error may be responsible. The rearrangement joins TRBV7-9 to TRBJ2-7; perhaps TRBD1 as D (6 bases). Germline V CDR1 and CDR2: SEHNR, FQNEAQ (reference sequence). The CDR3 is made up of 10 amino acids. The CDR3 loop reads CASGDQGYDF. The CDR3, as DNA: TGTGCCAGCGGTGACCAGGGGTACGACTTC.

This clonotype was observed many times. The chain has TRBV7-9 and TRBJ1-2; 10 positions agree with TRBD1. The CDR3 contains 15 residues. J was trimmed by 7 bases and V by 0 bases; bases with no gene match: 5. Germline V gene lookup returns CDR1 SEHNR and CDR2 FQNEAQ (reference sequence). The CDR3 DNA follows: TGTGCCAGCAGCTTAGCGCTTGGACAGGGGGGTGGCTACACCTTC. It codes for CASSLALGQGGGYTF. Supplemented by reference TRBV7-9 and TRBJ1-2, the full variable domain reads DTGVSQNPRHKITKRGQNVTFRCDPISEHNRLYWYRQTLGQGPEFLTYFQNEAQLEKSRLLSDRFSAERPKGSFSTLEIQRTEQGDSAMYLCASSLALGQGGGYTFGSGTRLTVV.

This clonotype was picked up many times. The chain employs TRBV14 and TRBJ2-1; TRBD2 matches 9 bases. CDR3 length: 17 residues. The trim removed 1 base at V and 4 bases at J, leaving 8 bases unmatched. Germline CDR1 is SGHDN and CDR2 is FVKESK. CDR3 amino acids: CASSQGLREGRYNEQFF. The CDR3 DNA reads TGTGCCAGCAGCCAAGGCTTGCGGGAGGGCCGGTACAATGAGCAGTTCTTC.

The table lists this clonotype with many counts. The chain employs TRBV24-1 and TRBJ2-3; maybe TRBD1 (6 bases). Trimming took 5 bases from V and 4 from J, leaving 15 bases between them. The CDR3 totals 15 residues. CDR1 is KGHDR and CDR2 is SFDVKD in the germline V gene. The CDR3 region is CATSGGGSRADTQYF. Here the CDR3 DNA reads TGTGCCACCAGTGGAGGGGGAAGTAGGGCAGATACGCAGTATTTT.

The CDR3 coding sequence is TGTGCCAGTAGTGCTCGCCTAGGACAGGGGAACAATGAGCAGTTCTTC. Encoded protein: CASSARLGQGNNEQFF. The chain joins TRBV19 to TRBJ2-1; 9 nucleotides align to TRBD1. The CDR3 consists of 16 residues. After removal of 5 bases from V and 5 bases from J, the junction contained 10 bases not matched to a gene. CDR1 LNHDA and CDR2 SQIVND come from the germline V gene (reference sequence).

Note on this clonotype: One end of the junction varies from germline; a read error may be responsible. This sequence joins TRBV9 and TRBJ2-1, with 13 nucleotides matching TRBD2. This CDR3 has 15 residues. Germline V gene lookup returns CDR1 SGDLS and CDR2 YYNGEE. The CDR3 DNA is TGTTCCAGCAGTTCATGGACTAGCGGGAGAAATGAGCAGTTCTTC. Its protein product is CSSSSWTSGRNEQFF. Variable domain in full (rest from reference TRBV9 and TRBJ2-1): DSGVTQTPKHLITATGQRVTLRCSPRSGDLSVYWYQQSLDQGLQFLIQYYNGEERAKGNILERFSAQQFPDLHSELNLSSLELGDSALYFCSSSSWTSGRNEQFFGPGTRLTVL.

Remarks on this clonotype: One end of the junction fails to match germline, which may point to a read error. The gene calls are TRBV11-1 and TRBJ2-1, with D unclear. This CDR3 is 16 amino acids long. Germline CDR1 SGHAT, CDR2 FQDESV (reference sequence). CDR3 in amino acids: CASSPIAALDYNGQFF. CDR3 coding DNA: TGTGCCAGCAGCCCAATCGCGGCCCTTGATTACAATGGGCAGTTCTTC.

This clonotype was seen at least ten times. The chain carries TRBV4-3 and TRBJ1-1; no firm D call. Germline CDR1 and CDR2: LGHNA and YSLEER. Trimming took 1 base from V and 1 from J, leaving 7 bases between them. CDR3 length: 14 residues. The chain's CDR3 is CASSQGAKNTEAFF. The CDR3 DNA reads as TGCGCCAGCAGCCAAGGGGCCAAGAACACTGAAGCTTTCTTT.

This clonotype came up many times. This rearrangement joins TRBV20-1 to TRBJ2-1; a possible D gene is TRBD2 (5 bases). The length of the CDR3 is 10 residues. CDR1 DFQATT and CDR2 SNEGSKA come from the germline V gene (reference sequence). This CDR3 reads CSGERNEQFF. For the CDR3, the DNA is TGCAGCGGGGAGAGGAATGAGCAGTTCTTC.

This chain connects TRBV3-1 to TRBJ2-5, with a possible D match to TRBD2 (5 bases). The CDR3 extends over 15 amino acids. The V gene lost 1 base and the J gene lost 5 bases, with 14 bases spanning the gap. The germline V gene encodes CDR1 LGHDT and CDR2 YNNKEL (reference sequence). CDR3 sequence (DNA): TGTGCCAGCAGCCAAGGGAGGTTAGCTAGGGAGACCCAGTACTTC. As protein: CASSQGRLARETQYF.

Only a few counts were recorded for this clonotype. CDR3 sequence: CASSKGGGGNQPQHF. The CDR3 nucleotides read TGTGCCAGCAGCAAAGGGGGCGGTGGCAATCAGCCCCAGCATTTT. The V and J genes are TRBV2 and TRBJ1-5; TRBD1 matches at 7 bases. The germline gives CDR1 SNHLY, CDR2 FYNNEI. The CDR3 is 15 amino acids. The J segment lost 2 bases and the V segment lost 6 bases, leaving 7 bases of the junction unmatched.